This T cell receptor beta chain comes out of a study of vaccination effects on CD4 cells after COVID-19. Whole-study results and caveats: The study found that only 1 of 255 vaccine-induced clones from healthy vaccinees cross-reacted with common cold coronaviruses.

Method: immunoSEQ multiplex PCR; TCRdb's copy keeps in-frame clones and lacks some. The profile shows some 30,000 clones, approximately 64% of them singletons. Points on this clone: Its specificity is unknown.

V was pared by 1 base and J by 3 bases, with 10 bases between. CDR3 length: 14 amino acids. Germline V gives CDR1 SGDLS, CDR2 YYNGEE. Prior to sequencing, the ViraFEST assay stimulated PBMC with viral peptide pools, which expanded the antigen-specific CD4+ T cells. Once cultured for roughly nine days, the cells underwent separation to obtain CD4+ T cells. Two-dose vaccination with either BNT162b2 or mRNA-1273 was given to the participants. Half the medium was replaced with IL-2 medium on days 3 and 7. The receptor was isolated from a human donor who received a COVID-19 vaccine. The chain is built from TRBV9 and TRBJ1-2; no reliable D call. The sequencing used CD4+ T cells from PBMCs cultured with SARS-CoV-2 spike peptides, collected after COVID-19 vaccination. For the CDR3, the DNA is TGTGCCAGCAGCGTATCCACGGAAGACTATGGCTACACCTTC. Translation gives CASSVSTEDYGYTF.